This entry is about one T cell receptor (beta chain). No antigen is known for it. V dropped 5 bases and J dropped 4; count of bases not matched to a gene: 4. Germline CDR1 reads MDHEN; CDR2 reads SYDVKM. CDR3 size: 15 residues. The assay was immunoSEQ multiplex PCR, and TCRdb's table has in-frame clones only and misses some. Of about 17,000 clones detected, about 80% appear once; the ten largest clones hold around 4.6%. This entry belongs to a study of PD-1 blockade in classical Hodgkin lymphoma. Points from the study as a whole: Baseline diversity resembling that of newly diagnosed patients was seen in complete responders. Newly diagnosed patients were reported to exhibit reduced baseline TCR diversity relative to healthy donors.

Brentuximab vedotin exposure varied, and every patient relapsed after autologous stem cell transplantation. This TCR was sampled from a human donor with classical Hodgkin lymphoma. Here the sequenced sample was peripheral blood mononuclear cells (PBMCs), taken at baseline. This rearrangement joins TRBV28 to TRBJ2-6; TRBD1 matches at 8 bases. CDR3 coding DNA: TGTGCCAGCAGTCCTCAGGGGGCCGGGGCCAACGTCCTGACTTTC. It codes for CASSPQGAGANVLTF.